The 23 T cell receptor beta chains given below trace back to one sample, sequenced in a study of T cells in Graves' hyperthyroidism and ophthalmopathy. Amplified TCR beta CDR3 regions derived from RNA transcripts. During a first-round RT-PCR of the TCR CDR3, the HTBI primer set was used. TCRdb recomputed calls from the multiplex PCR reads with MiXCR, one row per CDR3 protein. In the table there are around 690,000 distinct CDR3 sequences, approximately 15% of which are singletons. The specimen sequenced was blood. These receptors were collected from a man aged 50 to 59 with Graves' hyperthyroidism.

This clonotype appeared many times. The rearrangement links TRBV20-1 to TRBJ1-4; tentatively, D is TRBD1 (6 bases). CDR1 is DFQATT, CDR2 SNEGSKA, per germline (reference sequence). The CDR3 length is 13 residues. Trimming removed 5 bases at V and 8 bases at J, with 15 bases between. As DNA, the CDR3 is TGCAGTGCTGGCACAGGGTTAAGGGAAAAACTGTTTTTT. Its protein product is CSAGTGLREKLFF.

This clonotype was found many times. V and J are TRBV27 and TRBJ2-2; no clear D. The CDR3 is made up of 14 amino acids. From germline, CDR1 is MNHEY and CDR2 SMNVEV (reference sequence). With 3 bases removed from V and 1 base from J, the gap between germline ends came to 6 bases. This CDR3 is CASSFLGNTGELFF. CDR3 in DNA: TGTGCCAGCAGTTTCCTAGGGAACACCGGGGAGCTGTTTTTT.

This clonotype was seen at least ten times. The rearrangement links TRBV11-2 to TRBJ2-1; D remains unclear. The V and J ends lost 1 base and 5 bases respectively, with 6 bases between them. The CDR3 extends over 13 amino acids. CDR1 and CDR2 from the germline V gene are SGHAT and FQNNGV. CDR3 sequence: CASSLGRHNEQFF. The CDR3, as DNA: TGTGCCAGCAGCTTAGGGAGACACAATGAGCAGTTCTTC.

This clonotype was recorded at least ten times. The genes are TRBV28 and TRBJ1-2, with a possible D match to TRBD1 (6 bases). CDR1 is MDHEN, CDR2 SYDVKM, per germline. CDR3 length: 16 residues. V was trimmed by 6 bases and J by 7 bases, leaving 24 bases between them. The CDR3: CASRGGGSVGGFGYTF. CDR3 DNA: TGTGCCAGCAGAGGGGGTGGGTCTGTCGGGGGTTTTGGCTACACCTTC.

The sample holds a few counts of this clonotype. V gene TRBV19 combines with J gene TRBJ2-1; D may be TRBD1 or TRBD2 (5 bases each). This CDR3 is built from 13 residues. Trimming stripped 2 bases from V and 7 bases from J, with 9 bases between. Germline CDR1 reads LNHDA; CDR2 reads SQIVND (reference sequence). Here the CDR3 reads CASSIQGVNEQFF. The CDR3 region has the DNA TGTGCCAGTAGTATACAGGGAGTGAATGAGCAGTTCTTC.

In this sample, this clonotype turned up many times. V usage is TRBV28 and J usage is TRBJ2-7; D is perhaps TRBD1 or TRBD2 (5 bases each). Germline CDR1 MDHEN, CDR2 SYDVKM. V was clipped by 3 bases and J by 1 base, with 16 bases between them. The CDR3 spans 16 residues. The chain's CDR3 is CASSLFRKRGSYEQYF. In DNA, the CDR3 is TGTGCCAGCAGTTTGTTCAGAAAGAGGGGTTCCTACGAGCAGTACTTC.

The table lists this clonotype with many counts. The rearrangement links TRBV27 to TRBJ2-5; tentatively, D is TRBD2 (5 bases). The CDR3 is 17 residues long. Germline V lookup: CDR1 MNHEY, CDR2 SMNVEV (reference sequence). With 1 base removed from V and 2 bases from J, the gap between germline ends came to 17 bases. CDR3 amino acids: CASSLFIPGTEQETQYF. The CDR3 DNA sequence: TGTGCCAGCAGTTTATTCATCCCGGGAACAGAGCAAGAGACCCAGTACTTC.

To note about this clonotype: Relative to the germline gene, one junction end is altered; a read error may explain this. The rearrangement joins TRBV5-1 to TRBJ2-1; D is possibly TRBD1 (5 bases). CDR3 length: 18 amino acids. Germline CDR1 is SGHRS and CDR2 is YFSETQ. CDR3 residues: CASSLIPRAQSSYNEQSF. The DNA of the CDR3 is TGCGCCAGCAGCTTGATCCCCAGGGCTCAGAGCTCCTACAATGAGCAGTCCTTC.

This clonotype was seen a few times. In DNA, the CDR3 is TGTGCCAGCAGCGTATCTGGGTTCGAGACCGGGGAGCTGTTTTTT. This sequence encodes CASSVSGFETGELFF. The chain couples TRBV9 to TRBJ2-2; D unclear. The germline gives CDR1 SGDLS, CDR2 YYNGEE. This CDR3 has 15 residues. Deletions cut 1 base from V and 5 bases from J, with 12 bases between.

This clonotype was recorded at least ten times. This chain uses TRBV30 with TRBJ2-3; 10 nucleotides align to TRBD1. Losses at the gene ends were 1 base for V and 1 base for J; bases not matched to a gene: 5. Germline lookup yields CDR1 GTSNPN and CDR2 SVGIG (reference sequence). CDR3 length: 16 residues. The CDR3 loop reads CAWSGDRGYGTDTQYF. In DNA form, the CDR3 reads TGTGCCTGGAGTGGGGACAGGGGTTATGGCACAGATACGCAGTATTTT.

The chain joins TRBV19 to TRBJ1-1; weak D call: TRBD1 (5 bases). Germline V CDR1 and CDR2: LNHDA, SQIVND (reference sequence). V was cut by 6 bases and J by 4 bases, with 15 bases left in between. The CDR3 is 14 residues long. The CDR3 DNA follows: TGTGCCAGTAGGCCCACAGGCCCTGCCACTGAAGCTTTCTTT. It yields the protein CASRPTGPATEAFF.

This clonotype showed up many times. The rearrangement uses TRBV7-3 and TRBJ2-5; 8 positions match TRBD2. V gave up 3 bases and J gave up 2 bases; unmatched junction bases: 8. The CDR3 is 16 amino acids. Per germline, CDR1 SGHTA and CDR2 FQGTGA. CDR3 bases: TGTGCCAGCAGCTTCCGTGGTAGCGGGGAACAAGAGACCCAGTACTTC. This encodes CASSFRGSGEQETQYF.

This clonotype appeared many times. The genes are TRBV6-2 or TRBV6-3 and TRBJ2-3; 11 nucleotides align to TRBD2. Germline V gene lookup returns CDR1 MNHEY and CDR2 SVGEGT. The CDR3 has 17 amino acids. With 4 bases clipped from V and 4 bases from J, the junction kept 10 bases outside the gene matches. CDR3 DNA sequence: TGTGCCAGCAGTTTAGGTCCACTAGCGGGAGTCGCAGATACGCAGTATTTT. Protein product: CASSLGPLAGVADTQYF.

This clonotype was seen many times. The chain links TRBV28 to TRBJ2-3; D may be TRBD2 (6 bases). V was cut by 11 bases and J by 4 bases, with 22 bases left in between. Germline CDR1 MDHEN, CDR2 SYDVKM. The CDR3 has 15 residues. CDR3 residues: CASSLWREIADTQYF. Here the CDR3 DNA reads TGTGCCTCCTCCCTTTGGCGGGAAATCGCAGATACGCAGTATTTT.

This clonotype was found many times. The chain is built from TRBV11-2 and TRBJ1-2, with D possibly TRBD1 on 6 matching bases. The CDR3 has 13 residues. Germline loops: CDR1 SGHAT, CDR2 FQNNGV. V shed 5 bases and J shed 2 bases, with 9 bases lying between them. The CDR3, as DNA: TGTGCCAGCAGCCAGGACAGAAACTATGGCTACACCTTC. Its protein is CASSQDRNYGYTF.

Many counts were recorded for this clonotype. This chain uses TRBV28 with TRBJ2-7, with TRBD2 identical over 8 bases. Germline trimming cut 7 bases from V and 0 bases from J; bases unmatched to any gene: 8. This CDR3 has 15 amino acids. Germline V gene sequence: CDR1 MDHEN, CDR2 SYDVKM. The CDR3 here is CASTSSLAGSYEQYF. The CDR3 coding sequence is TGTGCCAGCACCTCTAGCCTAGCGGGCTCCTACGAGCAGTACTTC.

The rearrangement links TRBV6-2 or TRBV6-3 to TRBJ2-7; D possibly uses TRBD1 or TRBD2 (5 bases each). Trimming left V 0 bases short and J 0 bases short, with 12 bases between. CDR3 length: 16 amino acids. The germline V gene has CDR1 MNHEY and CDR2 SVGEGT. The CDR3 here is CASSYSIPGPSYEQYF. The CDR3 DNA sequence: TGTGCCAGCAGTTACTCCATTCCGGGACCCTCCTACGAGCAGTACTTC.

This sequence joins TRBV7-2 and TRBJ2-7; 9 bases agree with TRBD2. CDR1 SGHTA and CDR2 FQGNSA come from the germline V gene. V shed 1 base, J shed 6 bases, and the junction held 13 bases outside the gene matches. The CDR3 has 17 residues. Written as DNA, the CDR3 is TGTGCCAGCAGCTTAGTAGGTAGCGGGAGCTTAAGATCCGAGCAGTACTTC. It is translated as CASSLVGSGSLRSEQYF.

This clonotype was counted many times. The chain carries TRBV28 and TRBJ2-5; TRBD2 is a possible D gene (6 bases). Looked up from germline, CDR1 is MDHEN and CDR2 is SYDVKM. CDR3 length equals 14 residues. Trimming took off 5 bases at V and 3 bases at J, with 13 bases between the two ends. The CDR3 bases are TGTGCCAGCAGTCCCCTCAGGGAGGAAGAGACCCAGTACTTC. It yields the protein CASSPLREEETQYF. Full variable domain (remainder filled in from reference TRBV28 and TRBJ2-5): DVKVTQSSRYLVKRTGEKVFLECVQDMDHENMFWYRQDPGLGLRLIYFSYDVKMKEKGDIPEGYSVSREKKERFSLILESASTNQTSMYLCASSPLREEETQYFGPGTRLLVL.

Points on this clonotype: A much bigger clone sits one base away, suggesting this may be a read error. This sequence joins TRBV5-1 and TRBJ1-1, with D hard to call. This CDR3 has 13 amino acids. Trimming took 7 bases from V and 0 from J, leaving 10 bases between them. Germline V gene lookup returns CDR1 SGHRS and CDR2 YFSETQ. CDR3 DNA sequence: TGCGCCAGCGGCCATTCAATGAACACTGAAGCTTTCTTT. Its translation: CASGHSMNTEAFF. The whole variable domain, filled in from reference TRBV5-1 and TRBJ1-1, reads KAGVTQTPRYLIKTRGQQVTLSCSPISGHRSVSWYQQTPGQGLQFLFEYFSETQRNKGNFPGRFSGRQFSNSRSEMNVSTLELGDSALYLCASGHSMNTEAFFGQGTRLTVV.

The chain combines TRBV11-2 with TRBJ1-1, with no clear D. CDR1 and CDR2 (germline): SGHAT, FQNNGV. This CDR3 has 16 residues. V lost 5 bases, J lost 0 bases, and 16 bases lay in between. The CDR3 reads CASSPVSAYLNTEAFF. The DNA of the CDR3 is TGTGCCAGCAGCCCCGTTTCAGCTTACTTGAACACTGAAGCTTTCTTT. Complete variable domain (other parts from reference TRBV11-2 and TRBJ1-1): EAGVAQSPRYKIIEKRQSVAFWCNPISGHATLYWYQQILGQGPKLLIQFQNNGVVDDSQLPKDRFSAERLKGVDSTLKIQPAKLEDSAVYLCASSPVSAYLNTEAFFGQGTRLTVV.

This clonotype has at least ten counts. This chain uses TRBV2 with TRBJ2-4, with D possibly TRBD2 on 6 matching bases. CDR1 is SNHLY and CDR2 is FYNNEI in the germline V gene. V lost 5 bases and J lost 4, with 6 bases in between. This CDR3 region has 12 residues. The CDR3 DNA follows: TGTGCCAGCAGTCGGGAGAAAAACATTCAGTACTTC. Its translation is CASSREKNIQYF.

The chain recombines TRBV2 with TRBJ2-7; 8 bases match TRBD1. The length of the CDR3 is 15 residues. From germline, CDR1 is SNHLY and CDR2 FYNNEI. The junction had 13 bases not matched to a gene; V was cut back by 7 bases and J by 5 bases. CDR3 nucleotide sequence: TGTGCCAGCACCCTTGCTGGACAGGGTTACGACGAGCAGTACTTC. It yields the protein CASTLAGQGYDEQYF.